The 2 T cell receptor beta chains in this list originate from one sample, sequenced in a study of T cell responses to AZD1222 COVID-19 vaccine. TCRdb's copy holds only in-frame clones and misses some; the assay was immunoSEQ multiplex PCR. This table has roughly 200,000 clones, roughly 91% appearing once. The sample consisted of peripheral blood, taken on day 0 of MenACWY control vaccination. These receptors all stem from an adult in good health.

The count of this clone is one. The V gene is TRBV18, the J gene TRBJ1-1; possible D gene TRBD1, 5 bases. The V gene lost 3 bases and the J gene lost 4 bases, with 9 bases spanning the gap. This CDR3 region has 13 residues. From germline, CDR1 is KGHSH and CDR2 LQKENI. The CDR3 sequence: CASSPAQGTEAFF. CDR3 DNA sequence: TGTGCCAGCTCACCGGCTCAGGGCACTGAAGCTTTCTTT. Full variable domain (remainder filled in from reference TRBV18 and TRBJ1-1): NAGVMQNPRHLVRRRGQEARLRCSPMKGHSHVYWYRQLPEEGLKFMVYLQKENIIDESGMPKERFSAEFPKEGPSILRIQQVVRGDSAAYFCASSPAQGTEAFFGQGTRLTVV.

The chain's CDR3 is CASSLLEGELFF. The CDR3 DNA reads TGTGCCAGCAGTTTACTCGAGGGGGAGCTGTTTTTT. The chain employs TRBV12-3 or TRBV12-4 and TRBJ2-2, with D hard to call. The CDR3 covers 12 residues. Trimming stripped 2 bases from V and 8 bases from J, with 6 bases between.